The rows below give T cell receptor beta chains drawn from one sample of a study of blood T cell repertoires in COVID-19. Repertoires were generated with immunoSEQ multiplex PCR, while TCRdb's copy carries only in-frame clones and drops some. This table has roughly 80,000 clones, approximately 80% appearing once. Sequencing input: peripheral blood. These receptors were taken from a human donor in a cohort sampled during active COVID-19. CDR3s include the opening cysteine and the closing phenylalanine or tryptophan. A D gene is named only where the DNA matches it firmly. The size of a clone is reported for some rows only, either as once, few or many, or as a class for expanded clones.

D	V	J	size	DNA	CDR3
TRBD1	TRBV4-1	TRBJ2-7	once	TGCGCCAGCACGCCAGACAGGGGGCCAAACGAGCAGTACTTC	CASTPDRGPNEQYF
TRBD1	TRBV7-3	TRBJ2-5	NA	TGTGCCAGCAGCAGATCGATTGACAGGGGGGAGACCCAGTACTTC	CASSRSIDRGETQYF
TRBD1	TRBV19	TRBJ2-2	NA	TGTGCCAGTAGATACAGGGGTCGGGGCACCGGGGAGCTGTTTTTT	CASRYRGRGTGELFF
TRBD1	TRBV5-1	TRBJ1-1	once	TGCGCCAGCAGCTTGACAGGGGAATCTGAAGCTTTCTTT	CASSLTGESEAFF
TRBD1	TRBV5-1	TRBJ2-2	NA	TGCGCCGGAGGGACAGGGAACACCGGGGAGCTGTTTTTT	CAGGTGNTGELFF
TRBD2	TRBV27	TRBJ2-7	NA	TGTGCCAGCAGTTTTAGCGGGGGGGCGATTGAGCAGTACTTC	CASSFSGGAIEQYF
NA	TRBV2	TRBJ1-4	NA	TGTGCCAGCTCCTATTTAGGACAACGGTATGAAAAACTGTTTTTT	CASSYLGQRYEKLFF
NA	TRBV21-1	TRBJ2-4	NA	TGTGCCAGCAGCAATCTAGGCAAAAACATTCAGTACTTC	CASSNLGKNIQYF
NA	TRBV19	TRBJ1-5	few	TGTGCCAGTAGTATGGACAGAAGCAATCAGCCCCAGCATTTT	CASSMDRSNQPQHF
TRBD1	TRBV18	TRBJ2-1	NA	TGTGCCAGCTCACCACCGGGACAGGGGGACAATGAGCAGTTCTTC	CASSPPGQGDNEQFF
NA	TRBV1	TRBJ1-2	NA	TGCACCAGCAGCCAGGCACCCGGGACAGGGGATGACTATGGCTACACCTTC	CTSSQAPGTGDDYGYTF
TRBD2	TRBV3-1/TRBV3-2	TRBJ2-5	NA	TGTGCCAGCAGCCCTCGACTAGCACTCGACGGGACCCAGTACTTC	CASSPRLALDGTQYF
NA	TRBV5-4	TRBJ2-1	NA	TGTGCCAGCAGCCGGGGAGGTCCCGGGCCCTACAATGAGCAGTTCTTC	CASSRGGPGPYNEQFF
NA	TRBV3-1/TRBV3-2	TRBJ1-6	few	TGTGCCAGCAGCCCCGGGGAGGGCATAGTGAGGGGTTCACCCCTCCACTTT	CASSPGEGIVRGSPLHF
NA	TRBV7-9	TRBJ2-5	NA	TGTGCCAGCAGCTTGAGGAGGGAGACCCAGTACTTC	CASSLRRETQYF
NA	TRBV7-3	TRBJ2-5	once	TGTGCCAGCAGCTTAAGGAGTGATGAGACCCAGTACTTC	CASSLRSDETQYF
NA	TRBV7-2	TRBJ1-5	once	TGTGCCAGCAACGTTGAGGGGACAAGCAATCAGCCCCAGCATTTT	CASNVEGTSNQPQHF
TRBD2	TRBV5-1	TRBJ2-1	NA	TGCGCCAGCAGCGCCCAAGGACTAGCGGGGGCCCCTCCCTCCTACAATGAGCAGTTCTTC	CASSAQGLAGAPPSYNEQFF
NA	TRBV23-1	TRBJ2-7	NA	TGCGCCAGCAGTCACAGGGGCCATAAGCAGTACTTC	CASSHRGHKQYF
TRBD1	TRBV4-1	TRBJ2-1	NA	TGCGCCAGCAGTCAACTTGGGGGACAGGGGGAAGGCAATGAGCAGTTCTTC	CASSQLGGQGEGNEQFF
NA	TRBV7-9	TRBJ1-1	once	TGTGCCAGCAGCCCAGAAGGGGGACGGACTGAAGCTTTCTTT	CASSPEGGRTEAFF